These 27 T cell receptor beta chains originate from one sample sequenced in a study of graft-versus-host responses after intestinal transplantation. Sequenced by immunoSEQ multiplex PCR; TCRdb stores in-frame clones only, minus some. The sample shows about 21,000 clones, 30% to 40% of them seen only once. The study plated around 200,000 CFSE-labeled responders with around 200,000 irradiated, violet-dye-labeled stimulators. The material sequenced was alloreactive CD8+ T cells from a mixed lymphocyte reaction culture, taken before intestinal transplant. As for subset: CFSE-low proliferating T cells sorted from roughly six-day pre-transplant mixed lymphocyte reaction (GvH or HvG direction). Receptors originate from a human patient who received an intestinal transplant.

The chain uses TRBV7-9 and TRBJ2-7; a possible D gene is TRBD2 (6 bases). V lost 5 bases, J lost 2 bases, and 16 bases lay in between. This CDR3 has 15 residues. Germline values: CDR1 SEHNR, CDR2 FQNEAQ (reference sequence). In nucleotides, the CDR3 is TGTGCCAGCAGCCCCCGGGGGACGGGAACCTACGAGCAGTACTTC. Protein sequence: CASSPRGTGTYEQYF.

The gene calls are TRBV6-1 and TRBJ2-7, with D uncertain. V lost 2 bases to trimming and J lost 4 bases, with 15 bases between them. The CDR3 has 15 amino acids. Germline-derived CDR1 and CDR2 are MNHNS and SASEGT. The CDR3 protein is CASSEYTEFVYEQYF. CDR3 sequence (DNA): TGTGCCAGCAGTGAATATACGGAGTTCGTTTACGAGCAGTACTTC.

This clone has a handful of counts. The rearrangement uses TRBV19 and TRBJ2-1; 7 bases agree with TRBD2. The ends lost 1 base at V and 6 bases at J; junction bases unmatched: 6. Germline CDR1 LNHDA, CDR2 SQIVND (reference sequence). The CDR3 sequence is 15 residues long. This CDR3 reads CASSIAGLGLNEQFF. Here the CDR3 DNA reads TGTGCCAGTAGTATAGCTGGACTAGGCCTCAATGAGCAGTTCTTC.

This clone was detected only a few times. The chain couples TRBV5-4 to TRBJ2-7, with D perhaps TRBD1 (5 bases). Germline values: CDR1 SGHNT, CDR2 YYREEE (reference sequence). CDR3 length: 17 amino acids. Trimming took off 4 bases at V and 2 bases at J, with 22 bases between the two ends. CDR3 nucleotide sequence: TGTGCCAGCAGCCCGGACCTGGGCAGGGCTTTGGCCTACGAGCAGTACTTC. Translating it yields CASSPDLGRALAYEQYF.

This clone was seen more than once but under ten times. Here the CDR3 reads CASSLSSYNEQFF. The CDR3 nucleotides are TGTGCCAGCAGTTTATCGAGCTACAATGAGCAGTTCTTC. The chain has TRBV27 and TRBJ2-1; D is uncertain. The CDR3 is made up of 13 amino acids. CDR1 is MNHEY and CDR2 is SMNVEV in the germline V gene (reference sequence). Trimming took 0 bases from V and 3 from J, leaving 3 bases between them.

The chain carries TRBV29-1 and TRBJ2-7; TRBD1 aligns across 8 bases. The CDR3 loop spans 13 amino acids. The germline CDR1 and CDR2 sequences are SQVTM and ANQGSEA. V lost 5 bases, J lost 2 bases, and 5 bases stayed unmatched. CDR3 DNA: TGCAGCGTTTCAGGGGGCGTAACCTACGAGCAGTACTTC. Amino acids: CSVSGGVTYEQYF.

V is TRBV11-2 and J is TRBJ2-7; D is ambiguous. Germline CDR1 reads SGHAT; CDR2 reads FQNNGV. Between the trimmed V and J ends, which lost 5 bases and 3 bases, there was a span of 11 bases. This CDR3 comprises 13 residues. In nucleotides, the CDR3 is TGTGCCAGCAGCCCCGCGGTGTTCTACGAGCAGTACTTC. This sequence encodes CASSPAVFYEQYF.

This clone is deemed medium-sized (0.01 to 0.1%). This CDR3 is CASSYPLSEQYF. The CDR3, as DNA: TGTGCCAGCAGTTACCCCCTCTCCGAGCAGTACTTC. J is TRBJ2-7 and V is TRBV5-6; D unresolved. The germline V and J ends were trimmed by 5 bases and 6 bases, with 12 bases remaining between them. The CDR3 consists of 12 residues. From germline, CDR1 is SGHDT and CDR2 YYEEEE. Together with reference TRBV5-6 and TRBJ2-7, the CDR3 gives the full variable domain: DAGVTQSPTHLIKTRGQQVTLRCSPKSGHDTVSWYQQALGQGPQFIFQYYEEEERQRGNFPDRFSGHQFPNYSSELNVNALLLGDSALYLCASSYPLSEQYFGPGTRLTVT.

The chain employs TRBV18 and TRBJ2-1; 7 bases fit TRBD1. J lost 4 bases, V lost 2 bases, and 5 bases had no gene match. Germline loops: CDR1 KGHSH, CDR2 LQKENI. The CDR3 loop spans 15 amino acids. The CDR3 DNA is TGTGCCAGCTCACCATTACAGGGGCTTTACAATGAGCAGTTCTTC. This codes for CASSPLQGLYNEQFF. Filled out from reference TRBV18 and TRBJ2-1, the complete variable domain reads NAGVMQNPRHLVRRRGQEARLRCSPMKGHSHVYWYRQLPEEGLKFMVYLQKENIIDESGMPKERFSAEFPKEGPSILRIQQVVRGDSAAYFCASSPLQGLYNEQFFGPGTRLTVL.

The J gene is TRBJ2-5, the V gene TRBV4-1, with D perhaps TRBD1 (6 bases). CDR3 length equals 15 residues. V lost 0 bases and J lost 6, with 14 bases in between. CDR1 and CDR2 (germline): MGHRA, YSYEKL. CDR3 sequence: CASSQEEARGKTQYF. CDR3 nucleotides: TGCGCCAGCAGCCAAGAGGAGGCCAGGGGAAAGACCCAGTACTTC.

This chain joins TRBV6-5 and TRBJ2-3; D ambiguous. V lost 2 bases and J lost 0, with 6 bases in between. The germline V gene has CDR1 MNHEY and CDR2 SVGAGI. The CDR3 is made up of 14 amino acids. CDR3 sequence: CASSYASSTDTQYF. CDR3 sequence (DNA): TGTGCCAGCAGTTACGCGTCTAGCACAGATACGCAGTATTTT.

There are a few counts of this clone. This rearrangement joins TRBV9 to TRBJ2-1; TRBD2 matches 9 bases. The germline CDR1 and CDR2 sequences are SGDLS and YYNGEE. CDR3 length: 14 amino acids. V shed 3 bases, J shed 4 bases, and the junction held 2 bases outside the gene matches. The CDR3 is CASSGAGGYNEQFF. CDR3 DNA sequence: TGTGCCAGCAGCGGGGCGGGAGGGTACAATGAGCAGTTCTTC.

The J gene is TRBJ2-5, the V gene TRBV7-7; 11 bases match TRBD2. CDR1 is SSHAT and CDR2 is FNYEAQ in the germline V gene (reference sequence). There are 16 residues in the CDR3. V trimming: 6 bases; J trimming: 3 bases; junction bases outside the gene matches: 9. The DNA for the CDR3 is TGTGCCAGCAGTAGTATAGCGGGGGGGCATAAAGAGACCCAGTACTTC. Protein product: CASSSIAGGHKETQYF.

A few counts support this clone. The chain employs TRBV2 and TRBJ2-5; D not resolved. V lost 4 bases and J lost 1, with 13 bases in between. The CDR3 is made up of 15 amino acids. Germline CDR1 and CDR2: SNHLY and FYNNEI. The DNA for the CDR3 is TGTGCCAGCAGTGTACCCGAAAGCCCCCAAGAGACCCAGTACTTC. Translating gives CASSVPESPQETQYF.

This clone was seen more than once but under ten times. The chain carries TRBV9 and TRBJ2-1, with 8 positions matching TRBD2. Germline lookup yields CDR1 SGDLS and CDR2 YYNGEE. Trimming at V came to 7 bases and at J to 4 bases, leaving 13 bases not matched to a gene. This CDR3 has 16 amino acids. The CDR3, as DNA: TGTGCCAGCTCGGGGGGGATGCAAGGGACTTACAATGAGCAGTTCTTC. Protein sequence: CASSGGMQGTYNEQFF.

The chain uses TRBV7-9 and TRBJ1-2; no definite D call. The V end was cut by 1 base, the J end by 3 bases, with 12 bases between. The CDR3 extends over 15 amino acids. CDR1 is SEHNR, CDR2 FQNEAQ, per germline (reference sequence). The CDR3 DNA is TGTGCCAGCAGCTTAGAGGCAGGCCCTCACTATGGCTACACCTTC. Its protein is CASSLEAGPHYGYTF. The full variable domain, rest sourced from reference TRBV7-9 and TRBJ1-2, is DTGVSQNPRHKITKRGQNVTFRCDPISEHNRLYWYRQTLGQGPEFLTYFQNEAQLEKSRLLSDRFSAERPKGSFSTLEIQRTEQGDSAMYLCASSLEAGPHYGYTFGSGTRLTVV.

The CDR3 nucleotides read TGTGCCAGCAGCTTGAGTAAGGATGAGCAGTTCTTC. Translation: CASSLSKDEQFF. The V gene is TRBV5-6, the J gene TRBJ2-1, with D hard to call. The V end lost 1 base, the J end lost 8 bases, and 7 bases lay between the germline ends. Germline V gene lookup returns CDR1 SGHDT and CDR2 YYEEEE. The CDR3 sequence is 12 residues long. Full variable domain (outside the CDR3, taken from reference TRBV5-6 and TRBJ2-1): DAGVTQSPTHLIKTRGQQVTLRCSPKSGHDTVSWYQQALGQGPQFIFQYYEEEERQRGNFPDRFSGHQFPNYSSELNVNALLLGDSALYLCASSLSKDEQFFGPGTRLTVL.

This chain joins TRBV5-1 and TRBJ2-7, with D hard to call. This CDR3 has 11 amino acids. Germline loops: CDR1 SGHRS, CDR2 YFSETQ. Trimming took 3 bases from V and 2 from J, leaving 3 bases between them. The CDR3 DNA follows: TGCGCCAGCAGCTCGGCCTACGAGCAGTACTTC. Translating gives CASSSAYEQYF.

The chain employs TRBV6-5 and TRBJ1-1; 10 nucleotides match TRBD1. V was pared by 7 bases and J by 11 bases, with 13 bases of the junction left unmatched. CDR1 is MNHEY and CDR2 is SVGAGI in the germline V gene. The CDR3 consists of 14 residues. CDR3 DNA sequence: TGTGCCAGCAATAGACGACAGGGGGCAAGTAAGGCTTTCTTT. Translating it yields CASNRRQGASKAFF.

This chain uses TRBV7-6 with TRBJ2-7; no clear D gene. The CDR3 contains 14 residues. The germline V and J ends were trimmed by 0 bases and 0 bases, with 6 bases remaining between them. CDR1 and CDR2 (germline): SGHVS, FNYEAQ. The CDR3 DNA reads as TGTGCCAGCAGCTTAGCGGAGAGCTCCTACGAGCAGTACTTC. It yields the protein CASSLAESSYEQYF.

V and J are TRBV11-2 and TRBJ2-7, with 10 positions matching TRBD1. Per the germline V gene, CDR1 is SGHAT and CDR2 is FQNNGV. The CDR3 spans 14 residues. The V segment lost 3 bases and the J segment 5 bases; nucleotides outside the gene matches: 4. CDR3: CASSLGTGDDEQYF. The DNA for the CDR3 is TGTGCCAGCAGCTTGGGGACAGGGGATGACGAGCAGTACTTC. The variable domain in full, with the rest retrieved from reference TRBV11-2 and TRBJ2-7, is EAGVAQSPRYKIIEKRQSVAFWCNPISGHATLYWYQQILGQGPKLLIQFQNNGVVDDSQLPKDRFSAERLKGVDSTLKIQPAKLEDSAVYLCASSLGTGDDEQYFGPGTRLTVT.

The chain uses TRBV4-2 and TRBJ2-7; 12 nucleotides agree with TRBD2. V shed 4 bases, J shed 4 bases, and the junction held 8 bases outside the gene matches. Germline V gene sequence: CDR1 LGHNA, CDR2 YNFKEQ. The CDR3 totals 16 residues. CDR3: CASSRTTSGRGYEQYF. DNA for the CDR3: TGTGCCAGCAGCCGTACGACTAGCGGGAGAGGGTACGAGCAGTACTTC.

This clone is termed medium-sized. The gene calls are TRBV6-5 and TRBJ2-1, with 7 bases that match TRBD2. The CDR3 covers 15 residues. The V gene end was trimmed by 2 bases and the J gene end by 3 bases; junction bases not matched to a gene: 4. CDR1 is MNHEY and CDR2 is SVGAGI in the germline V gene. The CDR3 sequence: CASSYGAGVYNEQFF. CDR3 sequence (DNA): TGTGCCAGCAGTTACGGGGCGGGAGTCTACAATGAGCAGTTCTTC.

This clone was counted between two and nine times. The DNA of the CDR3 is TGCGCCAGCGGGGCAGGCTACTACAATGAGCAGTTCTTC. This codes for CASGAGYYNEQFF. The V call is TRBV10-2, the J call TRBJ2-1, with a tentative D call TRBD1 (5 bases). The germline gives CDR1 WSHSY, CDR2 SAAADI. Trimming took off 8 bases at V and 3 bases at J, with 11 bases between the two ends. The CDR3 is 13 amino acids.

The chain links TRBV21-1 to TRBJ1-5; the D segment call TRBD1 is taken from the table without a DNA check. TRBV21-1 is a known pseudogene. This CDR3 is built from 18 residues. The CDR3 reads CASSKFGPGQASNQPQHF. The CDR3 DNA sequence: TGTGCCAGCAGCAAGTTTGGACCGGGACAGGCAAGCAATCAGCCCCAGCATTTT.

This chain links TRBV7-9 with TRBJ2-5; 11 bases agree with TRBD2. CDR1 is SEHNR, CDR2 FQNEAQ, per germline (reference sequence). The CDR3 is made up of 18 amino acids. V dropped 8 bases and J dropped 1; count of bases not matched to a gene: 15. The CDR3 loop is CASSRGDTSGGPQETQYF. In DNA, the CDR3 is TGTGCCAGCTCCCGGGGTGACACTAGCGGGGGCCCCCAAGAGACCCAGTACTTC. Filled out from reference TRBV7-9 and TRBJ2-5, the complete variable domain reads DTGVSQNPRHKITKRGQNVTFRCDPISEHNRLYWYRQTLGQGPEFLTYFQNEAQLEKSRLLSDRFSAERPKGSFSTLEIQRTEQGDSAMYLCASSRGDTSGGPQETQYFGPGTRLLVL.

The chain is built from TRBV4-1 and TRBJ2-7; tentatively, D is TRBD1 (6 bases). Germline V gene lookup returns CDR1 MGHRA and CDR2 YSYEKL. V was clipped by 2 bases and J by 3 bases, with 14 bases between them. This CDR3 is built from 15 residues. In nucleotides, the CDR3 is TGCGCCAGCAGCCAAATTCTAACAGGGTACTACGAGCAGTACTTC. Its protein is CASSQILTGYYEQYF.